The clone carrying this T cell receptor (beta chain) was picked up a small number of times. Time point specified: patch test 3, about 24 weeks after DPC sensitization. The treatment is: therapeutic diphenylcyclopropenone sensitization with weekly scalp DPC. The data derive from a study of human T cells and chemical hapten exposure. One entry per CDR3 protein results from TCRdb running MiXCR on the RACE reads. The table records under 200,000 distinct CDR3 sequences, around a quarter of them present only once. The germline CDR1 and CDR2 sequences are ENHRY and SYGVKD. V gave up 6 bases and J gave up 3 bases; unmatched junction bases: 6. CDR3 length equals 14 residues.

Here the sequenced sample was whole blood, taken in connection with sensitization to the hapten diphenylcyclopropenone (DPC). V usage is TRBV10-3 and J usage is TRBJ2-7, with TRBD1 identical over 9 bases. The receptor was derived from a woman aged 18-29 years with alopecia areata. Some clones in this sample may be carry-over from other donors' samples. CDR3 DNA: TGTGCCATCAGACCCGGGACAGGGTTCTACGAGCAGTACTTC. Translating gives CAIRPGTGFYEQYF.